These 19 T cell receptor beta chains were all obtained from the same sample, sequenced in a study of T cell responses to AZD1222 COVID-19 vaccine. The table came from immunoSEQ multiplex PCR; TCRdb's copy has only in-frame clones and leaves some out. This sample has roughly 80,000 clones, with roughly 90% found just once. The sequencing here drew on peripheral blood, taken 28 days after the second AZD1222 dose. The source of these receptors is an adult who received the AZD1222 COVID-19 vaccine.

This clone has a single count. The gene calls are TRBV28 and TRBJ1-2; no firm D call. V dropped 5 bases and J dropped 4 bases, with 17 bases sitting between them. Germline V lookup: CDR1 MDHEN, CDR2 SYDVKM. This CDR3 region has 15 residues. CDR3 nucleotide sequence: TGTGCCAGCAGTCCTGATTTTGTGGGTGGCTATGGCTACACCTTC. Translation: CASSPDFVGGYGYTF.

This chain uses TRBV6-5 with TRBJ1-1; TRBD1 aligns across 8 bases. The CDR3 is made up of 15 amino acids. CDR1 MNHEY and CDR2 SVGAGI come from the germline V gene. V lost 2 bases and J lost 4; bases outside the gene matches: 6. The chain's CDR3 is CASSYPRGQGTEAFF. Here the CDR3 DNA reads TGTGCCAGCAGTTACCCCAGGGGGCAGGGCACTGAAGCTTTCTTT.

The chain joins TRBV10-3 to TRBJ1-1, with D uncertain. The CDR3 loop spans 14 amino acids. The V end was cut by 0 bases, the J end by 8 bases, with 13 bases between. Germline V CDR1 and CDR2: ENHRY, SYGVKD. The CDR3 here is CAISESARPKEAFF. CDR3 bases: TGTGCCATCAGTGAGTCCGCCCGCCCCAAAGAAGCTTTCTTT.

The J gene is TRBJ2-7, the V gene TRBV5-1; 10 bases are shared with TRBD1. The CDR3 length is 16 residues. With V trimmed by 4 bases and J by 0 bases, 7 bases remained unmatched. CDR1 is SGHRS and CDR2 is YFSETQ in the germline V gene. Here the CDR3 DNA reads TGCGCCAGCAGCCCGGACGGGACAGGGGTCTCCTACGAGCAGTACTTC. Amino acids: CASSPDGTGVSYEQYF. Variable domain in full (rest from reference TRBV5-1 and TRBJ2-7): KAGVTQTPRYLIKTRGQQVTLSCSPISGHRSVSWYQQTPGQGLQFLFEYFSETQRNKGNFPGRFSGRQFSNSRSEMNVSTLELGDSALYLCASSPDGTGVSYEQYFGPGTRLTVT.

This rearrangement joins TRBV7-8 to TRBJ2-2, with TRBD1 matching over 9 bases. With V trimmed by 3 bases and J by 7 bases, 3 bases remained unmatched. The CDR3 sequence is 14 residues long. Germline values: CDR1 SGHVS, CDR2 FQNEAQ. The CDR3 DNA reads TGTGCCAGCAGCTTGGGACAGGGAGGCGGGGAGCTGTTTTTT. Protein: CASSLGQGGGELFF.

The CDR3 coding sequence is TGTGCCAGCAGCCAGGGTGCCTGGGTCGGTGAGCAGTTCTTC. This encodes CASSQGAWVGEQFF. The chain has TRBV3-1 (or the pseudogene TRBV3-2) and TRBJ2-1; D gene unclear. The CDR3 covers 14 residues. Germline CDR1 LGHDT, CDR2 YNNKEL (reference sequence). The V and J ends lost 3 bases and 9 bases respectively, with 15 bases between them.

Only one count was recorded for this clone. This chain links TRBV5-1 with TRBJ2-1; 13 bases match TRBD2. The CDR3 extends over 19 amino acids. The germline CDR1 and CDR2 sequences are SGHRS and YFSETQ. Germline trimming cut 4 bases from V and 0 bases from J; bases unmatched to any gene: 10. The CDR3 DNA is TGCGCCAGCAGCCCTGCGGGACTAGCGGGGCCACCCTCCTACAATGAGCAGTTCTTC. Residues: CASSPAGLAGPPSYNEQFF.

This rearrangement joins TRBV11-3 to TRBJ1-2; D is perhaps TRBD1 (6 bases). The CDR3 length is 14 residues. The germline CDR1 and CDR2 sequences are SGHNT and YENEEA. Trimming removed 0 bases from V and 2 bases from J, with 7 bases in between. DNA of the CDR3: TGTGCCAGCAGCTTAGAGGACAGAAACTATGGCTACACCTTC. Residues: CASSLEDRNYGYTF.

The chain combines TRBV4-1 with TRBJ1-6; D perhaps matches TRBD1 (6 bases). Germline V gives CDR1 MGHRA, CDR2 YSYEKL. The V end was cut by 4 bases, the J end by 3 bases, with 10 bases between. CDR3 length equals 15 residues. CDR3 residues: CASSRGQFYNSPLHF. The CDR3 DNA sequence: TGCGCCAGCAGCCGAGGACAGTTCTATAATTCACCCCTCCACTTT.

The V and J genes are TRBV24-1 and TRBJ2-2; D is unresolved. Trimming pared 3 bases from V and 8 bases from J, leaving 6 bases between. The CDR3 consists of 12 residues. Per germline, CDR1 KGHDR and CDR2 SFDVKD. The CDR3 sequence: CATSDPLGELFF. CDR3 DNA sequence: TGTGCCACCAGTGATCCTCTTGGGGAGCTGTTTTTT.

This chain joins TRBV28 and TRBJ1-5; D call uncertain. V was shortened by 3 bases and J by 0 bases, with 6 bases between the two germline ends. This CDR3 has 14 amino acids. The germline CDR1 and CDR2 sequences are MDHEN and SYDVKM. The CDR3 is CASSFRYSNQPQHF. The CDR3 DNA follows: TGTGCCAGCAGTTTCCGTTATAGCAATCAGCCCCAGCATTTT.

This clone is a singleton in its sample. The V and J genes are TRBV30 and TRBJ2-6; no clear D gene. Germline values: CDR1 GTSNPN, CDR2 SVGIG (reference sequence). This CDR3 is built from 12 residues. With 3 bases removed from V and 10 bases from J, the gap between germline ends came to 10 bases. CDR3 protein: CAWSPQLNVLTF. CDR3 bases: TGTGCCTGGAGCCCTCAGTTGAACGTCCTGACTTTC. Supplemented by reference TRBV30 and TRBJ2-6, the full variable domain reads SQTIHQWPATLVQPVGSPLSLECTVEGTSNPNLYWYRQAAGRGLQLLFYSVGIGQISSEVPQNLSASRPQDRQFILSSKKLLLSDSGFYLCAWSPQLNVLTFGAGSRLTVL.

The chain joins TRBV19 to TRBJ1-3; D not resolved. The CDR3 is 17 amino acids. Trimming stripped 2 bases from V and 0 bases from J, with 14 bases between. Germline CDR1 LNHDA, CDR2 SQIVND (reference sequence). This CDR3 is CASSIMAASISGNTIYF. The CDR3 nucleotides read TGTGCCAGTAGTATAATGGCCGCTAGCATCTCTGGAAACACCATATATTTT.

This chain connects TRBV24-1 to TRBJ1-5; D possibly corresponds to TRBD1 (5 bases). In germline, CDR1 is KGHDR, CDR2 SFDVKD. V gave up 4 bases and J gave up 6 bases, with 15 bases separating them. This CDR3 has 15 amino acids. CDR3 protein: CATSERGRGGQPQHF. The CDR3 nucleotides read TGTGCCACCAGTGAACGGGGACGGGGTGGTCAGCCCCAGCATTTT.

The chain combines TRBV7-9 with TRBJ1-6; TRBD1 is a possible D gene (6 bases). Trimming took off 5 bases at V and 6 bases at J, with 17 bases between the two ends. The CDR3 has 16 residues. Germline V CDR1 and CDR2: SEHNR, FQNEAQ (reference sequence). The CDR3 protein is CASSPAGQLRNSPLHF. The CDR3 nucleotides are TGTGCCAGCAGCCCAGCCGGACAGCTACGTAATTCACCCCTCCACTTT.

This chain connects TRBV27 to TRBJ1-2, with a weak D call TRBD1 (5 bases). With 4 bases removed from V and 4 bases from J, the gap between germline ends came to 10 bases. The CDR3 is made up of 13 amino acids. The V gene's germline CDR1 is MNHEY and CDR2 SMNVEV (reference sequence). The CDR3 nucleotides read TGTGCCAGCAGTTCTACCGGGGGCTATGGCTACACCTTC. Translating gives CASSSTGGYGYTF.

This clone was found once. This chain connects TRBV24-1 to TRBJ1-1; TRBD1 matches 7 bases. Germline CDR1 reads KGHDR; CDR2 reads SFDVKD. V dropped 0 bases and J dropped 5; count of bases not matched to a gene: 11. The CDR3 runs to 17 residues. As DNA, the CDR3 is TGTGCCACCAGTGATTTGTCGAGTTGGGACAGAGGGACTGAAGCTTTCTTT. Translation: CATSDLSSWDRGTEAFF.

The chain has TRBV30 and TRBJ2-7; D remains ambiguous. V was cut by 0 bases and J by 0 bases, with 3 bases left in between. This CDR3 comprises 12 residues. The germline V gene has CDR1 GTSNPN and CDR2 SVGIG (reference sequence). In nucleotides, the CDR3 is TGTGCCTGGAGTGTAAGCTCCTACGAGCAGTACTTC. This codes for CAWSVSSYEQYF.

The rearrangement joins TRBV6-1 to TRBJ1-2, with D uncertain. The germline V and J ends were trimmed by 1 base and 5 bases, with 14 bases remaining between them. There are 15 residues in the CDR3. Germline loops: CDR1 MNHNS, CDR2 SASEGT. In DNA, the CDR3 is TGTGCCAGCAGTGAAGGCAGGCCTTCCTTGTATGGCTACACCTTC. Encoded protein: CASSEGRPSLYGYTF.